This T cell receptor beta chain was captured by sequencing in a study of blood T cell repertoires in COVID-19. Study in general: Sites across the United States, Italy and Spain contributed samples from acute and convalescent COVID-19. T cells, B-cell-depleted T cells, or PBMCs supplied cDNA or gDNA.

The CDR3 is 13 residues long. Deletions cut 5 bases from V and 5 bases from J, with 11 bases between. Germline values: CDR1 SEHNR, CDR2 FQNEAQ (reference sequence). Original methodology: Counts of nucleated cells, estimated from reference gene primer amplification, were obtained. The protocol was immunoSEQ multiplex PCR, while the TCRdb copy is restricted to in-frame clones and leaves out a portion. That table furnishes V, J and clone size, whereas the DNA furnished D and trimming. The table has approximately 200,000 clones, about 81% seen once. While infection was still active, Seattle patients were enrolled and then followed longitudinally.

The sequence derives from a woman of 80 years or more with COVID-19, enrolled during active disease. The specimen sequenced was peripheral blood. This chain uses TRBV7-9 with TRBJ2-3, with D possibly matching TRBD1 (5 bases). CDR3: CASSPRVVDTQYF. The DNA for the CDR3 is TGTGCCAGCAGCCCCAGGGTGGTAGATACGCAGTATTTT.